Each of the 10 T cell receptor beta chains below was sequenced from the same sample in a study of blood T cells in healthy people across ages. Primers used in a second PCR of about 7 to 12 cycles were a sample-barcoded 5' primer and a J-beta primer mix. One entry per CDR3 protein results from TCRdb running MiXCR on the 5' RACE reads. The sample lists more than 650,000 distinct CDR3 sequences; 22% were seen once. Material: blood. The receptors come from a man between 65 and 80 years old in good health.

The CDR3 nucleotides are TGTGCCAGCGGGCAAGGGAGAAGGAATTCACCCCTCCACTTT. The encoded protein is CASGQGRRNSPLHF. V usage is TRBV6-5 and J usage is TRBJ1-6; D uncertain. The germline gives CDR1 MNHEY, CDR2 SVGAGI. Trimming took 8 bases from V and 7 from J, leaving 15 bases between them. This CDR3 is built from 14 residues.

This clonotype was recorded a few times. The chain couples TRBV7-2 to TRBJ2-1, with TRBD1 as a possible D gene (6 bases). The J call may be in error: the DNA end matches TRBJ2-7 better. Germline lookup yields CDR1 SGHTA and CDR2 FQGNSA. CDR3 length equals 15 residues. The CDR3 coding sequence is TGTGCCAGCAGCTTGTCCGGGACATACTCCTACGAGCAGTACGTC. The encoded protein is CASSLSGTYSYEQYV.

This clonotype has only a few counts. V and J are TRBV7-2 and TRBJ2-3, with a tentative D call TRBD1 (5 bases). Germline CDR1 and CDR2: SGHTA and FQGNSA. The CDR3 covers 16 residues. Trimming removed 3 bases from V and 0 bases from J, with 13 bases in between. The CDR3 DNA reads as TGTGCCAGCAGCTTGCAGGGATCGGCTAGCACAGATACGCAGTATTTT. It yields the protein CASSLQGSASTDTQYF.

The gene calls are TRBV6-1 and TRBJ2-4, with no clear D. Germline lookup yields CDR1 MNHNS and CDR2 SASEGT. V was shortened by 4 bases and J by 0 bases, with 10 bases between the two germline ends. CDR3 length: 15 residues. The CDR3 here is CASSGAFLAKNIQYF. The CDR3 DNA is TGTGCCAGCAGTGGGGCTTTCCTAGCCAAAAACATTCAGTACTTC.

The chain has TRBV10-2 and TRBJ2-5; TRBD1 might be the D (6 bases). Gene TRBJ2-7 matches the end of the DNA better, so the J call may be wrong. The germline gives CDR1 WSHSY, CDR2 SAAADI. The CDR3 spans 15 residues. DNA for the CDR3: TGCGCCAGCAGAGAAGGGGCAGGGGTATTGTACGAGCAGTACTTC. It translates to CASREGAGVLYEQYF.

The chain employs TRBV10-2 and TRBJ1-3; D may be TRBD1 (5 bases). Trimming shortened V by 7 bases and J by 2 bases, and 9 bases separated the two germline ends. This CDR3 region has 13 residues. CDR1 and CDR2 from the germline V gene are WSHSY and SAAADI. CDR3 nucleotide sequence: TGCGCCAGCACAGGGACCCCTGGAAACACCATATATTTT. Translation: CASTGTPGNTIYF.

This rearrangement joins TRBV11-2 to TRBJ1-6; 7 bases align to TRBD1. There are 15 residues in the CDR3. Germline V gives CDR1 SGHAT, CDR2 FQNNGV. V lost 5 bases, J lost 8 bases, and 9 bases stayed unmatched. CDR3 sequence: CASSRRLTGHSPLHF. CDR3 nucleotides: TGTGCCAGCAGCCGACGACTGACAGGGCATTCACCCCTCCACTTT.

The V call is TRBV20-1, the J call TRBJ1-5; D unresolved. The length of the CDR3 is 13 residues. Germline loops: CDR1 DFQATT, CDR2 SNEGSKA (reference sequence). Deletions cut 0 bases from V and 7 bases from J, with 10 bases between. The CDR3 region is CSARDDPWQPQHF. CDR3 nucleotides: TGCAGTGCTAGAGATGACCCTTGGCAGCCCCAGCATTTT.

This clonotype showed up just once. The chain combines TRBV18 with TRBJ1-2, with a tentative D call TRBD1 (6 bases). This CDR3 is 15 amino acids long. Germline values: CDR1 KGHSH, CDR2 LQKENI. With 2 bases removed from V and 4 bases from J, the gap between germline ends came to 14 bases. The CDR3 nucleotides are TGTGCCAGCTCACCAAGGGCAGGGGCTAGCTATGGCTACACCTTC. Translating it yields CASSPRAGASYGYTF.

V and J are TRBV5-1 and TRBJ2-5; tentatively, D is TRBD2 (6 bases). This CDR3 has 15 amino acids. Trimming left V 4 bases short and J 1 base short, with 14 bases between. CDR1 and CDR2 from the germline V gene are SGHRS and YFSETQ. The DNA of the CDR3 is TGCGCCAGCAGCACGGATCAAGCGGGCCAAGAGACCCAGTACTTC. Its translation is CASSTDQAGQETQYF.